The 17 T cell receptor beta chains in this list originate from one sample, sequenced in a study of CD8+ T cells in alopecia areata. Extraction and reverse transcription of RNA yielded cDNA as the sequencing template. Only in-frame clones appear in the TCRdb table, and some are missing; sequencing was by immunoSEQ multiplex PCR. The table has approximately 150,000 clones, roughly nine tenths seen once. Treatment reported: oral pan-JAK inhibitor, 5-10 mg twice daily. The sequences come from CD8+ T cells sorted from blood, collected at week 4, from a patient treated with tofacitinib. The receptors come from a human donor with alopecia areata.

This clone was counted once. This chain links TRBV5-1 with TRBJ2-6; 7 bases agree with TRBD1. Germline CDR1 reads SGHRS; CDR2 reads YFSETQ. With 4 bases clipped from V and 2 bases from J, the junction kept 6 bases outside the gene matches. The CDR3 sequence is 16 residues long. CDR3 amino acids: CASSTNRGAGANVLTF. CDR3 nucleotides: TGCGCCAGCAGCACCAACAGGGGAGCTGGGGCCAACGTCCTGACTTTC.

This clone came up a few times. This chain connects TRBV29-1 to TRBJ2-6; D uncertain. There are 12 residues in the CDR3. Germline CDR1 is SQVTM and CDR2 is ANQGSEA. V was cut by 7 bases and J by 2 bases, with 6 bases left in between. CDR3: CSASTGANVLTF. In DNA form, the CDR3 reads TGCAGCGCCAGTACTGGGGCCAACGTCCTGACTTTC.

This clone was recorded only once. The chain joins TRBV19 to TRBJ2-7; D gene unclear. Germline CDR1 and CDR2: LNHDA and SQIVND (reference sequence). The CDR3 extends over 13 amino acids. V lost 5 bases and J lost 2, with 10 bases in between. This CDR3 reads CASSAGGPYEQYF. Written as DNA, the CDR3 is TGTGCCAGTAGTGCCGGCGGCCCCTACGAGCAGTACTTC.

The chain links TRBV4-2 to TRBJ2-7; 9 bases match TRBD2. V shed 0 bases, J shed 5 bases, and the junction held 8 bases outside the gene matches. Germline CDR1 is LGHNA and CDR2 is YNFKEQ. CDR3 length equals 16 residues. The CDR3 DNA is TGTGCCAGCAGCCAAGATCGGGCTAGCGGGGCCCACGAGCAGTACTTC. Its translation: CASSQDRASGAHEQYF.

As DNA, the CDR3 is TGTGCCAGCAGCTTGGTCGAGGTGTACAATGAGCAGTTCTTC. It translates to CASSLVEVYNEQFF. The chain links TRBV4-2 to TRBJ2-1; the D is unclear. The V end lost 5 bases, the J end lost 4 bases, and 12 bases lay between the germline ends. CDR1 LGHNA and CDR2 YNFKEQ come from the germline V gene. The CDR3 is 14 amino acids.

This clone was detected once. The chain joins TRBV19 to TRBJ2-6; D ambiguous. Per germline, CDR1 LNHDA and CDR2 SQIVND (reference sequence). V was shortened by 0 bases and J by 0 bases, with 12 bases between the two germline ends. The CDR3 spans 18 residues. CDR3 bases: TGTGCCAGTAGTATAGATCAGCCCCCCAGCTCTGGGGCCAACGTCCTGACTTTC. It yields the protein CASSIDQPPSSGANVLTF.

V usage is TRBV4-1 and J usage is TRBJ2-5, with D unresolved. The CDR3 is 15 amino acids. CDR1 and CDR2 from the germline V gene are MGHRA and YSYEKL. Deletions cut 0 bases from V and 5 bases from J, with 13 bases between. The CDR3 DNA is TGCGCCAGCAGCCAAGAACGGAGCCGACGGGAGACCCAGTACTTC. Translated, it gives CASSQERSRRETQYF.

V usage is TRBV6-1 and J usage is TRBJ2-7; the D is unclear. The germline gives CDR1 MNHNS, CDR2 SASEGT. V lost 5 bases, J lost 7 bases, and 12 bases lay in between. This CDR3 comprises 12 residues. For the CDR3, the DNA is TGTGCCAGCAGTAAGGACCCTTGGGAGCAGTACTTC. Translating it yields CASSKDPWEQYF.

The sample holds a few counts of this clone. The CDR3 coding sequence is TGCAGCGCCGAACCCGCGGGGGGGCTGGCAGATACGCAGTATTTT. It translates to CSAEPAGGLADTQYF. The chain combines TRBV29-1 with TRBJ2-3, with 9 bases fitting TRBD2. Germline CDR1 SQVTM, CDR2 ANQGSEA. The V segment lost 7 bases and the J segment 4 bases; nucleotides outside the gene matches: 12. The CDR3 length is 15 residues.

This chain links TRBV7-6 with TRBJ1-1, with D possibly being TRBD1 (6 bases). V was cut by 4 bases and J by 1 base, with 13 bases left in between. Germline CDR1 is SGHVS and CDR2 is FNYEAQ. The CDR3 covers 15 residues. CDR3 loop: CASSSPEQGNTEAFF. The CDR3 coding sequence is TGTGCCAGCAGCTCCCCCGAACAGGGGAACACTGAAGCTTTCTTT.

The J gene is TRBJ2-3, the V gene TRBV7-6; 7 nucleotides line up with TRBD2. V shed 1 base and J 2 bases; nucleotides not matched to a gene: 12. The V gene's germline CDR1 is SGHVS and CDR2 FNYEAQ. This CDR3 is 18 amino acids long. CDR3: CASSLVRVGEGPTDTQYF. CDR3 bases: TGTGCCAGCAGCTTAGTCAGAGTGGGGGAGGGCCCCACAGATACGCAGTATTTT.

The chain recombines TRBV4-1 with TRBJ2-3, with D possibly being TRBD2 (5 bases). This CDR3 region has 14 residues. Trimming took off 4 bases at V and 6 bases at J, with 14 bases between the two ends. Per the germline V gene, CDR1 is MGHRA and CDR2 is YSYEKL. The CDR3 nucleotides read TGCGCCAGCAGCCCTGGACTCCGTCGGGATACGCAGTATTTT. It specifies CASSPGLRRDTQYF.

This clone has a single count. The chain employs TRBV2 and TRBJ2-1; 9 nucleotides line up with TRBD2. V was pared by 8 bases and J by 5 bases, with 10 bases of the junction left unmatched. The germline V gene encodes CDR1 SNHLY and CDR2 FYNNEI. The CDR3 runs 15 residues. CDR3 bases: TGTGCCAGCCGGTGGGCTAGCGGGGAGAACAATGAGCAGTTCTTC. Protein product: CASRWASGENNEQFF.

In the case of this clone: Within the sample, other DNA sequences also encode this same CDR3. CDR3 bases: TGTGCCAGCAGCGTAGCAGCAGATTACGAGCAGTACTTC. This encodes CASSVAADYEQYF. The chain recombines TRBV9 with TRBJ2-7, with unresolved D. Deletions cut 0 bases from V and 4 bases from J, with 8 bases between. This CDR3 region has 13 residues. The V gene's germline CDR1 is SGDLS and CDR2 YYNGEE.

J is TRBJ2-1 and V is TRBV4-1; tentatively, D is TRBD2 (6 bases). The V end lost 1 base, the J end lost 7 bases, and 11 bases lay between the germline ends. This CDR3 comprises 14 residues. CDR1 is MGHRA and CDR2 is YSYEKL in the germline V gene. CDR3 sequence reads: CASSQASDYNEQFF. The CDR3 region has the DNA TGCGCCAGCAGCCAAGCCTCGGACTATAATGAGCAGTTCTTC.

On this clone itself: This sample also contains other DNA sequences that code for the same CDR3. J is TRBJ2-7 and V is TRBV27, with 9 bases aligning to TRBD1. Germline values: CDR1 MNHEY, CDR2 SMNVEV (reference sequence). Trimming removed 0 bases from V and 1 base from J; junction bases left unmatched: 1. The CDR3 sequence is 15 residues long. The CDR3 here is CASSLSGTGSYEQYF. The CDR3 nucleotides read TGTGCCAGCAGTTTATCCGGGACAGGGTCCTACGAGCAGTACTTC.

This clone showed up just once. V usage is TRBV29-1 and J usage is TRBJ2-7; 9 bases are shared with TRBD1. V trimming: 6 bases; J trimming: 3 bases; junction bases outside the gene matches: 9. The CDR3 sequence is 14 residues long. CDR1 is SQVTM and CDR2 is ANQGSEA in the germline V gene. The CDR3 loop is CSVGGTGLFYEQYF. The CDR3 nucleotides are TGCAGCGTAGGAGGGACAGGGCTATTCTACGAGCAGTACTTC.